One T cell receptor beta chain is described in this entry. From germline, CDR1 is KGHSH and CDR2 LQKENI. CDR3 length: 15 amino acids. Between the trimmed V and J ends, which lost 1 base and 3 bases, there was a span of 11 bases. This specimen belongs to a study of control samples from healthy donors and cancer patients. Clones were sequenced by immunoSEQ multiplex PCR, and TCRdb holds only the in-frame ones, with some missing. The repertoire includes about 180,000 clones, around 90% of them detected once, and 1.2% to 1.5% sits in the top ten. The specimen was blood. The receptor's source is a woman aged 45-65 years in good health. This chain links TRBV18 with TRBJ2-3; D not certain. This CDR3 is CASSPLRLRTDTQYF. The CDR3 DNA is TGTGCCAGCTCACCACTACGGCTGCGTACAGATACGCAGTATTTT.